This T cell receptor beta chain appears in the sequencing data of a study of blood T cell repertoires in COVID-19. About the study: From T cells, B-cell-depleted T cells, or PBMCs came the material, which was cDNA or gDNA.

This CDR3 is 14 amino acids long. CDR1 is LGHNA, CDR2 YSLEER, per germline. Trimming shortened V by 1 base and J by 4 bases, and 10 bases separated the two germline ends. In the original workflow: Amplification from reference gene primers served as the basis for estimated nucleated cell counts. Produced via immunoSEQ multiplex PCR; TCRdb's table is partial and in-frame only. V, J and clone size are taken as reported in that table, and D and trimming were inferred from the DNA itself. Found here are roughly 300,000 clones, approximately 86% of them singletons; the top ten hold 9.4%. The sample comprised peripheral blood. The receptor comes from a man younger than 35 with active or convalescent COVID-19. This chain connects TRBV4-3 to TRBJ1-2, with D possibly TRBD1 on 6 matching bases. The CDR3 DNA reads TGCGCCAGCAGCCAAGTTGAGGACAGCTATGGCTACACCTTC. Its translation: CASSQVEDSYGYTF.